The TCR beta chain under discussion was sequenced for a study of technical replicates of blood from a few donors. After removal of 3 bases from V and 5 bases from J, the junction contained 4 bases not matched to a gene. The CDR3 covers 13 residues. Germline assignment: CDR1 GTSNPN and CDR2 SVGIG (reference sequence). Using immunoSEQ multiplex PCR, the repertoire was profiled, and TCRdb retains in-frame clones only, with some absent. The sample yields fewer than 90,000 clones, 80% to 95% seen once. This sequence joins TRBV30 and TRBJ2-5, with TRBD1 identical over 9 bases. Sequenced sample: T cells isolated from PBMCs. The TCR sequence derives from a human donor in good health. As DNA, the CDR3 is TGTGCCTGGAGAGGGGACAGGGAGGAGACCCAGTACTTC. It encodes CAWRGDREETQYF.